This record concerns one TCR beta chain sequence. V was pared by 2 bases and J by 1 base, with 3 bases of the junction left unmatched. CDR3 length: 14 amino acids. Germline CDR1 is SGDLS and CDR2 is YYNGEE. The sample comes from a study of blood T cell repertoires in COVID-19. For the study at large: There were acute and convalescent COVID-19 samples, and they came from the United States, Italy and Spain. In each case, the material was cDNA or gDNA derived from T cells, B-cell-depleted T cells, or PBMCs.

Per the authors' pipeline: Reference gene primer amplification in the assay estimated nucleated cell counts. Here immunoSEQ multiplex PCR was the method, and the copy in TCRdb shows in-frame clones only, minus some. That table gives V, J and clone size, and the DNA gave D and trimming. This sample has roughly 62,000 clones, with roughly 84% found just once. The genes are TRBV9 and TRBJ2-7, with 7 positions matching TRBD1. This TCR was recovered from an elderly woman with active or convalescent COVID-19. Source material: peripheral blood. The CDR3 coding sequence is TGTGCCAGCAGCGTCAGGGGGACATCCTACGAGCAGTACTTC. Encoded protein: CASSVRGTSYEQYF.